This passage covers 9 T cell receptor beta chains from one sample sequenced in a study of T cells after somatic rescue of genetic block. Using immunoSEQ multiplex PCR, the repertoire was profiled, and TCRdb retains in-frame clones only, with some absent. This sample carries about 88,000 clones, over 80% of them seen once, and the ten largest clones take more than 1.5%. Sequencing used peripheral blood mononuclear cells (PBMCs). The receptor set was obtained from a woman aged 18-29 years.

The chain employs TRBV25-1 and TRBJ2-5; a weak D match, TRBD2 (6 bases). With 5 bases removed from V and 2 bases from J, the gap between germline ends came to 12 bases. Germline CDR1 and CDR2: MGHDK and SYGVNS. CDR3 length equals 14 residues. Here the CDR3 reads CASSLGTGQETQYF. The CDR3 bases are TGTGCCAGCAGTTTGGGGACTGGGCAAGAGACCCAGTACTTC. The full variable domain, in which reference TRBV25-1 and TRBJ2-5 provide the parts outside the CDR3, is EADIYQTPRYLVIGTGKKITLECSQTMGHDKMYWYQQDPGMELHLIHYSYGVNSTEKGDLSSESTVSRIRTEHFPLTLESARPSHTSQYLCASSLGTGQETQYFGPGTRLLVL.

The rearrangement uses TRBV7-2 and TRBJ2-1; D remains ambiguous. Trimming stripped 5 bases from V and 3 bases from J, with 8 bases between. CDR3 size: 13 residues. Germline V gene lookup returns CDR1 SGHTA and CDR2 FQGNSA. CDR3 region: CASSLNRYNEQFF. The CDR3 nucleotides read TGTGCCAGCAGCCTAAACCGCTACAATGAGCAGTTCTTC.

In this sample, this clone turned up a few times. For the CDR3, the DNA is TGTGCCTGGACGGACACGACGGCGAGCCCCGCCAACGTCCTGACTTTC. Its protein product is CAWTDTTASPANVLTF. This chain links TRBV30 with TRBJ2-6, with a possible D match to TRBD1 (5 bases). The CDR3 runs to 16 residues. Deletions cut 4 bases from V and 7 bases from J, with 20 bases between. The V gene's germline CDR1 is GTSNPN and CDR2 SVGIG (reference sequence).

The J gene is TRBJ1-1, the V gene TRBV10-2; 7 bases map to TRBD1. There are 15 residues in the CDR3. The germline V gene encodes CDR1 WSHSY and CDR2 SAAADI. The V segment lost 11 bases and the J segment 1 base; nucleotides outside the gene matches: 13. CDR3 loop: CAAAQPQGGNTEAFF. The CDR3 DNA sequence: TGCGCCGCAGCCCAACCCCAGGGGGGGAACACTGAAGCTTTCTTT.

This clone was counted a single time. The gene calls are TRBV6-5 and TRBJ2-7; D is undetermined. The CDR3 loop spans 15 amino acids. Trimming left V 3 bases short and J 2 bases short, with 14 bases between. The germline V gene has CDR1 MNHEY and CDR2 SVGAGI. This chain's CDR3 is CASSYFTGPTYEQYF. CDR3 DNA sequence: TGTGCCAGCAGTTATTTTACGGGTCCCACCTACGAGCAGTACTTC.

The chain joins TRBV7-9 to TRBJ2-3, with TRBD2 identical over 9 bases. Per the germline V gene, CDR1 is SEHNR and CDR2 is FQNEAQ (reference sequence). The length of the CDR3 is 15 residues. Losses at the gene ends were 5 bases for V and 5 bases for J; bases not matched to a gene: 8. CDR3 sequence: CASSTLAGAGDTQYF. Written as DNA, the CDR3 is TGTGCCAGCAGCACGTTAGCGGGAGCCGGAGATACGCAGTATTTT.

The chain links TRBV28 to TRBJ1-1, with D perhaps TRBD1 (5 bases). V dropped 6 bases and J dropped 1 base, with 21 bases sitting between them. The CDR3 has 17 amino acids. Germline V gene lookup returns CDR1 MDHEN and CDR2 SYDVKM. CDR3 region: CASSLPGFREGNTEAFF. CDR3 in DNA: TGTGCCAGCAGCCTGCCTGGGTTCAGGGAGGGGAACACTGAAGCTTTCTTT.

The sample holds a few counts of this clone. The chain couples TRBV30 to TRBJ2-7; 8 bases fit TRBD2. The CDR3 loop spans 15 amino acids. Germline lookup yields CDR1 GTSNPN and CDR2 SVGIG (reference sequence). With 2 bases clipped from V and 3 bases from J, the junction kept 9 bases outside the gene matches. CDR3 amino acids: CAWSPRGDFGYEQYF. CDR3 sequence (DNA): TGTGCCTGGAGTCCGCGGGGGGATTTCGGCTACGAGCAGTACTTC.

This clone was observed once. The chain couples TRBV28 to TRBJ2-3; D is unclear. The CDR3 length is 13 residues. Trimming pared 6 bases from V and 5 bases from J, leaving 12 bases between. Germline V gene lookup returns CDR1 MDHEN and CDR2 SYDVKM. CDR3 bases: TGTGCCAGCAGCCCCGGTTCCCTAGATACGCAGTATTTT. Translating gives CASSPGSLDTQYF.